Sequencing of this T cell receptor beta chain was carried out in a study of glioma-infiltrating T cells after dendritic cell vaccination (dated by TCRdb to the mid-2010s). With respect to the entire study: Of the 15 or so glioblastoma patients in the cohort, all drawn from Phase I and II dendritic cell vaccination trials, 9 were newly diagnosed and 6 had recurrent disease. Between about 2002 and 2013, the patients were given dendritic cell vaccination pulsed with autologous tumor lysate. Tumor-infiltrating lymphocyte content was quantified and tumor and blood repertoires were compared in dendritic cell-vaccinated glioblastoma patients by deep sequencing of TCR beta CDR3 regions. Survival after dendritic cell vaccination was correlated with TCR sequencing metrics, such as TIL content and the overlap between tumor and blood repertoires. Three intradermal dendritic cell vaccine injections were administered to patients at biweekly intervals in the arm below the axilla. The vaccine was prepared from monocyte-derived dendritic cells that were cultured for seven days with IL-4 and GM-CSF and then pulsed overnight with autologous tumor lysate. Broad study findings and their caveats: After dendritic cell vaccination, a higher estimated pretreatment TIL content predicted longer time to progression and longer overall survival. The cohort was small and heterogeneous, and full blood and tumor sets were available for few patients, with initial-recurrent tumor pairs available for even fewer patients. TCR clonality showed no direct relationship with survival, which suggests that a diverse polyclonal response may matter. The three-group TCR overlap response model was described as speculative and requiring prospective validation.

Patients were selected for having adequate residual fresh-frozen tumor tissue and more than two years of available survival data. None of the glioblastoma patients carried an isocitrate dehydrogenase mutation, although molecular status otherwise varied. PBMC were collected before vaccination, two weeks after the third vaccination, and at tumor progression if tumor progression occurred. Genomic DNA was extracted with the Qiagen DNeasy Blood extraction Kit. The immunoSEQ assay amplified TCRB CDR3 regions from roughly 2 micrograms of genomic DNA, or from all available DNA when less than that amount was available. For multiplex PCR, 60 forward primers for TCR V beta segments and 13 reverse primers for J beta segments were used. To estimate the number of reads per starting template, synthetic control templates were added to each sample at limiting dilution. Sequencing produced 87 bp reads on the Illumina HiSeq System. Under the source paper's analysis protocol: PCR and sequencing errors were removed by merging closely related sequences with a nearest neighbor algorithm. TCR overlap was measured as the percentage of unique tumor TCR beta sequences that were also present in the peripheral blood of the same patient. Held by TCRdb, this immuneACCESS table contains in-frame sequences only and omits some clones. Under half of the omission traces to an unresolved V gene where checked; the cause of the rest is unknown. V, J and clone size derive from that table, while D and trimming were established from the DNA sequence. This sample lists about 92,000 clones; approximately 90% were detected once. Approximately 15% of the sample is taken by the ten largest.

About this clone itself: Its antigen target is currently unknown. Germline is not matched at one junction end, which may reflect a read error.

CDR1 and CDR2, looked up from the germline V gene, are MNHNS and SASEGT. The CDR3 has 16 amino acids, counting the end cysteine and phenylalanine. Of all the DNA, just the CDR3 is kept, 48 bases in frame from base 1. This sequence was found in a human donor with glioblastoma. The sequencing used blood, collected before dendritic cell vaccination. The rearranged segments are TRBV6-1 and TRBJ2-3; 8 bases in the junction line up with TRBD1. The CDR3 sequence is CASTEIGQGVLDTQYF. The bases are TGTGCCAGCACTGAAATCGGACAGGGAGTGTTAGATACGCAGTATTTT.